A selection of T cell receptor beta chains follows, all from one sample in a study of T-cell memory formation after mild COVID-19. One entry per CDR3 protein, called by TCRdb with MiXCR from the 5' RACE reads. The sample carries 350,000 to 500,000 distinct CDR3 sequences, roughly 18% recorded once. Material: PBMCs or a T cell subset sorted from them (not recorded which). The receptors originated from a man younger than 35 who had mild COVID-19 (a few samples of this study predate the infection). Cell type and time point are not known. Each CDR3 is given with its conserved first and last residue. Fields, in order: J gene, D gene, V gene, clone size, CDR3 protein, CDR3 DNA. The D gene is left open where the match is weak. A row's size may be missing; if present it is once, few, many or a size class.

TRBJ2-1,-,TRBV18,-,CASPIPISELYNEQFF,TGTGCCAGCCCCATCCCCATATCCGAGCTCTACAATGAGCAGTTCTTC
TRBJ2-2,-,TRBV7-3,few,CASSLTGNRAGELFF,TGTGCCAGCAGCTTAACCGGGAACCGGGCCGGGGAGCTGTTTTTT
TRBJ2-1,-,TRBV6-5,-,CASSYSKTGSYNEQFF,TGTGCCAGCAGTTACTCGAAAACAGGCTCCTACAATGAGCAGTTCTTC
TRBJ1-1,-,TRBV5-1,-,CASSPGAGAVDTEAFF,TGCGCCAGCAGCCCCGGGGCGGGGGCTGTCGACACTGAAGCTTTCTTT
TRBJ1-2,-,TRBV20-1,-,CSAPSRAGNGYTF,TGCAGTGCTCCCAGCAGGGCAGGGAATGGCTACACCTTC
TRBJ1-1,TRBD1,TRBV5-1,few,CASSFRDRGRTEAFF,TGCGCCAGCAGCTTCCGGGACAGGGGAAGAACTGAAGCTTTCTTT
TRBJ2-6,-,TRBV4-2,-,CASSTSTGAGANVLTF,TGTGCCAGCAGCACAAGTACGGGTGCTGGGGCCAACGTCCTGACTTTC
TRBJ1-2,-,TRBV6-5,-,CASNVGAGPYGYTF,TGTGCCAGCAACGTCGGGGCAGGGCCTTATGGCTACACCTTC
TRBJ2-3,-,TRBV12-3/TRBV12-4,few,CASRLNRARGTDTQYF,TGTGCCAGCAGACTAAACAGGGCAAGGGGGACAGATACGCAGTATTTT
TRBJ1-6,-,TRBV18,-,CASSPFDRNSYNSPLHF,TGTGCCAGCTCACCATTCGACCGAAACTCCTATAATTCACCCCTCCACTTT
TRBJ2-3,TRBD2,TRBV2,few,CASSGPSGGPDTQYF,TGTGCCAGCAGTGGTCCTAGCGGGGGGCCGGATACGCAGTATTTT
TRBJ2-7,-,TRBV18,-,CASSATYEQYF,TGTGCCAGCTCAGCTACCTACGAGCAGTACTTC